This entry is about one TCR beta chain. The data belong to a study of blood T cell repertoires in COVID-19. In the study overall: Acute and convalescent COVID-19 samples came from the United States, Italy and Spain. The analysed material was cDNA or gDNA that came from T cells, B-cell-depleted T cells, or PBMCs.

Germline V gene data show CDR1 as ENHRY and CDR2 as SYGVKD. This CDR3 spans 17 amino acids. With 3 bases removed from V and 0 bases from J, the gap between germline ends came to 15 bases. Original processing methods: Counts of nucleated cells, estimated from reference gene primer amplification, were obtained. Clones were sequenced by immunoSEQ multiplex PCR, and TCRdb holds only the in-frame ones, with some missing. V, J and clone size reflect that table, while D and trimming were determined from the DNA. This table holds around 160,000 clones, about 88% found once. This clonotype was sampled from an elderly woman with acute or convalescent COVID-19. Material for sequencing was peripheral blood. The J gene is TRBJ1-3, the V gene TRBV10-3, with a tentative D call TRBD1 (6 bases). The CDR3 DNA follows: TGTGCCATCAGTGACCCAGGACAGTTTAGCTCTGGAAACACCATATATTTT. Translating it yields CAISDPGQFSSGNTIYF.